The next 11 T cell receptor beta chains were all read from a single sample in a study of cytomegalovirus exposure and HLA in healthy donors. Primers: 60 Vbeta forward and 13 Jbeta reverse. TCRdb's table, derived via immunoSEQ multiplex PCR, lists solely in-frame clones and lacks some. The data show about 110,000 clones, 81% seen once. Sequenced sample: PBMCs. These receptors were collected from a man aged 30 to 45 in good health and CMV-seronegative.

The chain couples TRBV19 to TRBJ1-4; the D is unclear. V dropped 6 bases and J dropped 5 bases, with 10 bases sitting between them. The CDR3 sequence is 13 residues long. Germline V gene lookup returns CDR1 LNHDA and CDR2 SQIVND (reference sequence). The CDR3 sequence: CASSSPINEKLFF. As DNA, the CDR3 is TGTGCCAGTAGCTCACCTATAAATGAAAAACTGTTTTTT.

The V call is TRBV29-1, the J call TRBJ2-7, with a weak D call TRBD2 (5 bases). Germline V lookup: CDR1 SQVTM, CDR2 ANQGSEA. The CDR3 contains 12 residues. Trimming cost V 6 bases and J 3 bases, with 12 bases left between them. CDR3 amino acids: CSVGEQNYEQYF. The DNA for the CDR3 is TGCAGCGTCGGGGAACAGAACTACGAGCAGTACTTC.

The V gene is TRBV7-2, the J gene TRBJ1-3; perhaps TRBD1 as D (5 bases). This CDR3 is built from 15 residues. Between the trimmed V and J ends, which lost 4 bases and 7 bases, there was a span of 17 bases. CDR1 and CDR2 from the germline V gene are SGHTA and FQGNSA. The DNA of the CDR3 is TGTGCCAGCAGCTCGACTTCTGGGGCACGCAACACCATATATTTT. Its translation: CASSSTSGARNTIYF.

This clone appeared a single time. The chain links TRBV5-6 to TRBJ2-5; 10 nucleotides align to TRBD2. V was clipped by 4 bases and J by 5 bases; unmatched bases: 5. This CDR3 comprises 14 residues. Germline loops: CDR1 SGHDT, CDR2 YYEEEE. The CDR3 loop reads CASSVTSGPETQYF. DNA for the CDR3: TGTGCCAGCAGCGTGACTAGCGGGCCTGAGACCCAGTACTTC.

The chain uses TRBV27 and TRBJ2-5; no clear D gene. Germline V CDR1 and CDR2: MNHEY, SMNVEV (reference sequence). Trimming removed 7 bases from V and 2 bases from J, with 11 bases in between. The CDR3 totals 13 residues. The CDR3 DNA reads as TGTGCCAGCACGAAAAGTAGACAAGAGACCCAGTACTTC. Its translation: CASTKSRQETQYF.

V gene TRBV4-1 combines with J gene TRBJ2-7; 7 bases are a match to TRBD1. The V gene's germline CDR1 is MGHRA and CDR2 YSYEKL. The CDR3 is made up of 15 amino acids. The V and J ends lost 3 bases and 2 bases, in that order; junction bases with no gene match: 7. CDR3 bases: TGCGCCAGCAGCCAGCAGACAGGGACACCCTACGAGCAGTACTTC. This translates into CASSQQTGTPYEQYF.

In its sample, this clone was seen once. The rearrangement uses TRBV4-1 and TRBJ2-7, with 11 bases that match TRBD2. Trimming at V came to 3 bases and at J to 3 bases, leaving 4 bases not matched to a gene. The CDR3 has 15 amino acids. The germline CDR1 and CDR2 sequences are MGHRA and YSYEKL. CDR3 protein: CASSQGGTSGYEQYF. The CDR3 DNA is TGCGCCAGCAGCCAGGGTGGGACTAGCGGCTACGAGCAGTACTTC.

This rearrangement joins TRBV5-1 to TRBJ1-1; D not resolved. The V and J ends lost 0 bases and 2 bases respectively, with 8 bases between them. The germline V gene has CDR1 SGHRS and CDR2 YFSETQ. The CDR3 spans 14 residues. The CDR3 sequence is CASSLGSSNTEAFF. For the CDR3, the DNA is TGCGCCAGCAGCTTGGGCAGTTCTAACACTGAAGCTTTCTTT.

This chain links TRBV7-2 with TRBJ2-5; D gene ambiguous. CDR1 is SGHTA, CDR2 FQGNSA, per germline. V was trimmed by 1 base and J by 7 bases, leaving 10 bases between them. This CDR3 region has 13 residues. CDR3 DNA sequence: TGTGCCAGCAGCTTAGTGTCCTCCGGGACCCAGTACTTC. It is translated as CASSLVSSGTQYF.

The J gene is TRBJ2-7, the V gene TRBV30, with 7 bases identical to TRBD2. This CDR3 has 13 residues. J lost 3 bases, V lost 5 bases, and 7 bases had no gene match. CDR1 is GTSNPN, CDR2 SVGIG, per germline (reference sequence). CDR3 region: CAWRDYLHYEQYF. In nucleotides, the CDR3 is TGTGCCTGGCGGGACTACCTTCACTACGAGCAGTACTTC.

This CDR3 reads CASSYGAVDTQYF. For the CDR3, the DNA is TGTGCCAGCAGTTACGGAGCGGTAGATACGCAGTATTTT. The chain employs TRBV6-5 and TRBJ2-3; D is possibly TRBD2 (5 bases). Germline V CDR1 and CDR2: MNHEY, SVGAGI. Trimming pared 2 bases from V and 5 bases from J, leaving 8 bases between. This CDR3 comprises 13 residues.